The rows below give T cell receptor beta chains drawn from one sample of a study of blood T cell repertoires in COVID-19. Generated by immunoSEQ multiplex PCR, the TCRdb table keeps only in-frame clones and is missing some. The sample lists fewer than 250,000 clones, about 88% occurring once. Sequenced sample: peripheral blood. These receptor sequences come from a woman between 35 and 50 years old who had recovered from COVID-19. Both conserved end residues are trimmed from each CDR3.

v_gene,j_gene,CDR3aa
TRBV19,TRBJ1-5,ATQQGNGNQPQH
TRBV7-6,TRBJ2-3,ASSVRDFVSTDTQY
TRBV12-3/TRBV12-4,TRBJ2-3,ASREQGIGTQY
TRBV7-9,TRBJ2-7,ASNPDRGSLEQY
TRBV2,TRBJ2-1,ASGGDWDYNEQF
TRBV6-5,TRBJ2-7,ASKSGGAQSYEQY
TRBV9,TRBJ1-1,ASSTQGQGNTEAF
TRBV7-8,TRBJ1-1,ASSPSTGSLTEAF
TRBV30,TRBJ2-5,AWSGSSQETQY
TRBV11-1,TRBJ2-5,ASSLGGSQETQY
TRBV5-1,TRBJ1-4,ASSVGLSTATNEKLF
TRBV11-3,TRBJ1-1,ASSSRGNTEAF
TRBV9,TRBJ1-1,ASTTGRGTEAF
TRBV18,TRBJ2-1,ASSPGLAGAEQF
TRBV27,TRBJ2-1,ASSSVLGSTYNEQF
TRBV9,TRBJ2-5,ASSVGVGDYNYETQY
TRBV29-1,TRBJ2-3,SVLSADTQY
TRBV3-1/TRBV3-2,TRBJ1-2,ASSQAPNGYT
TRBV4-1,TRBJ1-1,ASSHGLALTEAF
TRBV25-1,TRBJ1-2,ASSPGQAAHYGYT
TRBV9,TRBJ2-3,ASSVGTSGGDTDTQY
TRBV9,TRBJ1-6,ASSVGHRGYNSPLH
TRBV18,TRBJ2-1,ASSPRLAGYENEQF
TRBV6-5,TRBJ1-3,ASSPTGISGNTIY
TRBV30,TRBJ1-2,AWRLQGLESGYT
TRBV2,TRBJ2-3,ASSPSGSRADTQY
TRBV7-3,TRBJ2-2,ASSASSGSYTGELF
TRBV7-9,TRBJ1-5,ASSPSRGGAPNQPQH
TRBV9,TRBJ1-1,ASSEGTGGFFTEAF
TRBV28,TRBJ1-1,ASSLVALGRTEAF
TRBV5-4,TRBJ1-4,ASSHRDRNEKLF
TRBV6-6,TRBJ1-1,ASSYSGSSNTEAF
TRBV29-1,TRBJ2-1,SVRGTGAYNEQF
TRBV18,TRBJ2-1,ASSSRAGDFYNEQF
TRBV5-1,TRBJ2-5,ASSQPGSLGKETQY
TRBV19,TRBJ2-1,ASRKTGTSGINEQF
TRBV12-3/TRBV12-4,TRBJ1-2,ASTLGQAQGYT
TRBV4-2,TRBJ2-7,ASSPSGGSYEQY
TRBV10-3,TRBJ1-1,AIKKTGNTEAF
TRBV5-4,TRBJ2-7,ASSLGEGLGAPSYEQY
TRBV7-9,TRBJ2-1,ASSSGSAGGAGEQF
TRBV7-9,TRBJ2-5,ASSLRLVEETQY
TRBV5-1,TRBJ1-1,ASSIGDRVVWTEAF
TRBV7-2,TRBJ1-2,ASSRRQGYGYT
TRBV6-5,TRBJ2-7,ASRRGSTYEQY
TRBV7-9,TRBJ2-7,ASRLAGAYEQY
TRBV18,TRBJ2-5,ASSPLGGETQY
TRBV6-6,TRBJ1-6,ASSLPQGVNSPLH
TRBV7-3,TRBJ2-2,ASSLTSGVNTGELF